A selection of T cell receptor beta chains follows, all from one sample in a study of cytomegalovirus exposure and HLA in healthy donors. Clones were sequenced by immunoSEQ multiplex PCR, and TCRdb holds only the in-frame ones, with some missing. This table holds 150,000 to 200,000 clones, 83% found once. The sample comprised PBMCs. Source of these receptors: a man in his fifties in good health and CMV-seronegative. Each CDR3 is given with its conserved first and last residue. D genes are given only for firm matches. Clone size, where shown, is once, few, many, or a class for clones that have expanded.

TRBV7-2	NA	TRBJ2-5	NA	CASSLWQGGEETQYF	TGTGCCAGCAGCTTATGGCAGGGCGGGGAGGAGACCCAGTACTTC
TRBV7-9	few	TRBJ1-5	NA	CSSSPGGGANQPQHF	TGTTCCAGCAGCCCCGGAGGGGGGGCCAATCAGCCCCAGCATTTT
TRBV7-9	few	TRBJ2-5	TRBD2	CSSSLWTSGGSQETQYF	TGTTCCAGCAGCTTATGGACTAGCGGGGGGTCACAAGAGACCCAGTACTTC
TRBV7-9	NA	TRBJ2-1	TRBD1	CASSIGRTGNNEQFF	TGTGCCAGCAGCATAGGTCGGACAGGGAATAATGAGCAGTTCTTC
TRBV6-1	NA	TRBJ2-7	NA	CASSVNRDEQYF	TGTGCCAGCAGTGTGAACAGGGACGAGCAGTACTTC
TRBV4-3	few	TRBJ1-6	NA	CASSLGQQHNSPLHF	TGCGCCAGCAGCCTAGGACAGCAACATAATTCACCCCTCCACTTT
TRBV21-1	NA	TRBJ2-7	NA	CASSRINRGAGGPDEQYF	TGTGCCAGCAGCAGAATCAACAGGGGAGCGGGAGGGCCTGACGAGCAGTACTTC
TRBV6-5	NA	TRBJ1-2	NA	CASSYAGNGYTF	TGTGCCAGCAGTTACGCAGGGAATGGCTACACCTTC
TRBV7-2	NA	TRBJ2-7	NA	CASSSPGYEQYF	TGTGCCAGCAGCTCCCCGGGATACGAGCAGTACTTC
TRBV7-2	once	TRBJ2-1	TRBD1	CASSVVGQGVVGEQFF	TGTGCCAGCAGCGTCGTGGGACAGGGGGTTGTTGGTGAGCAGTTCTTC
TRBV19	NA	TRBJ2-7	TRBD1	CASSFGQGSLREQYF	TGTGCCAGTAGTTTCGGACAGGGATCCCTCCGAGAGCAGTACTTC
TRBV9	NA	TRBJ1-5	NA	CASSPRQSSQPQHF	TGTGCCAGCAGCCCCCGACAATCGTCTCAGCCCCAGCATTTT
TRBV19	NA	TRBJ1-4	NA	CASSDTGNEKLFF	TGTGCCAGTAGTGACACAGGGAACGAAAAACTGTTTTTT
TRBV2	NA	TRBJ2-2	NA	CASRTTGNTGELFF	TGTGCCAGCAGGACAACAGGGAACACCGGGGAGCTGTTTTTT
TRBV19	NA	TRBJ2-1	TRBD2	CASRLAGGVSGEQFF	TGTGCCAGTAGACTAGCGGGAGGGGTAAGTGGTGAGCAGTTCTTC
TRBV4-3	NA	TRBJ2-3	TRBD2	CASSLARQSTSGGHRTDTQYF	TGCGCCAGCAGCCTCGCGCGGCAGTCGACTAGCGGGGGGCATAGGACAGATACGCAGTATTTT
TRBV7-2	NA	TRBJ2-5	NA	CASSLERKETQYF	TGTGCCAGCAGCTTAGAGCGGAAAGAGACCCAGTACTTC
TRBV2	NA	TRBJ2-5	TRBD2	CASSPLAGGLETQYF	TGTGCCAGCAGCCCCCTAGCGGGGGGGCTGGAGACCCAGTACTTC
TRBV4-2	few	TRBJ1-5	NA	CASSQVPGREDQPQHF	TGTGCCAGCAGCCAAGTCCCAGGCAGGGAAGATCAGCCCCAGCATTTT
TRBV19	NA	TRBJ1-5	NA	CASSRGLPQHF	TGTGCCAGTAGTAGGGGGCTGCCCCAGCATTTT
TRBV5-1	NA	TRBJ2-3	TRBD2	CASSGSERGVADTQYF	TGCGCCAGCAGCGGTTCAGAGCGGGGGGTTGCAGATACGCAGTATTTT
TRBV9	NA	TRBJ1-1	TRBD1	CASSVFKGGQGVDTEAFF	TGTGCCAGCAGCGTATTTAAGGGGGGACAGGGGGTGGACACTGAAGCTTTCTTT
TRBV9	NA	TRBJ2-5	NA	CASSVAGSGGPQQETQYF	TGTGCCAGCAGCGTAGCTGGTAGCGGAGGCCCCCAACAAGAGACCCAGTACTTC
TRBV4-3	NA	TRBJ2-3	TRBD2	CASSQGGLARTDTQYF	TGCGCCAGCAGCCAAGGGGGACTAGCGCGCACAGATACGCAGTATTTT
TRBV5-1	NA	TRBJ2-2	NA	CASTKLGGDTGELFF	TGCGCCAGCACCAAACTAGGGGGGGACACCGGGGAGCTGTTTTTT
TRBV7-6	NA	TRBJ2-5	TRBD1	CASSLNTGGVETQYF	TGTGCCAGCAGCTTAAATACAGGGGGCGTTGAGACCCAGTACTTC
TRBV19	once	TRBJ1-1	TRBD1	CASSFRGRLTEAFF	TGTGCCAGTAGTTTCAGGGGGCGGTTGACTGAAGCTTTCTTT
TRBV19	NA	TRBJ1-6	TRBD1	CASSMDRGTSPLHF	TGTGCCAGTAGTATGGACAGGGGAACTTCACCCCTCCACTTT
TRBV2	NA	TRBJ2-5	NA	CASRVRWEQYF	TGTGCCAGCAGAGTCCGCTGGGAGCAGTACTTC
TRBV28	NA	TRBJ1-5	TRBD1	CASSPNRGQPQHF	TGTGCCAGCAGTCCCAACAGGGGACAGCCCCAGCATTTT
TRBV29-1	NA	TRBJ2-5	NA	CGHAGGPKETQYF	TGCGGACATGCAGGGGGGCCGAAAGAGACCCAGTACTTC
TRBV28	NA	TRBJ1-4	TRBD1	CASRYRGLANEKLFF	TGTGCCAGCAGGTACAGGGGGTTAGCTAATGAAAAACTGTTTTTT
TRBV28	NA	TRBJ2-7	TRBD2	CASSLAGALHGEQYF	TGTGCCAGCTCCCTAGCGGGAGCCCTTCACGGCGAGCAGTACTTC
TRBV6-1	few	TRBJ1-5	TRBD1	CASRDRARGNQPQHF	TGTGCCAGCAGGGACAGGGCGCGGGGCAATCAGCCCCAGCATTTT
TRBV5-1	NA	TRBJ1-5	TRBD1	CASSLEGTVGQPQHF	TGCGCCAGCAGCTTGGAAGGGACAGTGGGTCAGCCCCAGCATTTT
TRBV7-8	NA	TRBJ2-3	NA	CASTPGDTQYF	TGTGCCAGCACCCCAGGGGATACGCAGTATTTT
TRBV6-1	few	TRBJ2-7	TRBD2	CASSETSGASEQYF	TGTGCCAGCAGTGAAACTAGCGGGGCTTCCGAGCAGTACTTC
TRBV7-3	NA	TRBJ2-2	TRBD1	CASRGTGVTGELFF	TGTGCCAGCAGGGGGACAGGAGTTACCGGGGAGCTGTTTTTT
TRBV28	NA	TRBJ1-2	NA	CASEESSNYGYTF	TGTGCCAGCGAGGAGTCCAGCAACTATGGCTACACCTTC